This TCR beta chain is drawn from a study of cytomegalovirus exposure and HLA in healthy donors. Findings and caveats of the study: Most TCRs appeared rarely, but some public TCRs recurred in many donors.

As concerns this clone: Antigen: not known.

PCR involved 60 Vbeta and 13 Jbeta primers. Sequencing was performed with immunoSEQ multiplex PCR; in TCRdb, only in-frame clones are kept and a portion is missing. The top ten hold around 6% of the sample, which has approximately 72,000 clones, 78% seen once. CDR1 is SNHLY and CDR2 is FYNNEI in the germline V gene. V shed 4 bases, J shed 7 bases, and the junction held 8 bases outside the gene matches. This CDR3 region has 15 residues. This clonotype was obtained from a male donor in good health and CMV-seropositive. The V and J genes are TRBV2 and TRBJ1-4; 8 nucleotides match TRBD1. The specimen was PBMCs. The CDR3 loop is CASSGQGAQGEKLFF. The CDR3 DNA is TGTGCCAGCAGTGGGCAGGGGGCGCAAGGTGAAAAACTGTTTTTT.